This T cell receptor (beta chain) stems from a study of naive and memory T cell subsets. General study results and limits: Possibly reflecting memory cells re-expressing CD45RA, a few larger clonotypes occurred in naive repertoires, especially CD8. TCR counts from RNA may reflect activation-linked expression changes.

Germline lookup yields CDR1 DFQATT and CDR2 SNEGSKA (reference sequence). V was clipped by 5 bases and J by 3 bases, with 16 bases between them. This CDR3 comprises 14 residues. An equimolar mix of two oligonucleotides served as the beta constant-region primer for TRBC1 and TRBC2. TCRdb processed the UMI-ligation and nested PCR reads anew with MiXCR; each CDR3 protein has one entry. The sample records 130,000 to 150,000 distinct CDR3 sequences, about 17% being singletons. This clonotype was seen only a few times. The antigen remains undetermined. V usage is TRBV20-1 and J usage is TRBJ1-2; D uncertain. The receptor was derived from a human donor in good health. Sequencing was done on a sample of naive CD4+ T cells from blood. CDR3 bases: TGCAGTGCTTCACAAGGAGGAAACTACTATGGCTACACCTTC. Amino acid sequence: CSASQGGNYYGYTF.